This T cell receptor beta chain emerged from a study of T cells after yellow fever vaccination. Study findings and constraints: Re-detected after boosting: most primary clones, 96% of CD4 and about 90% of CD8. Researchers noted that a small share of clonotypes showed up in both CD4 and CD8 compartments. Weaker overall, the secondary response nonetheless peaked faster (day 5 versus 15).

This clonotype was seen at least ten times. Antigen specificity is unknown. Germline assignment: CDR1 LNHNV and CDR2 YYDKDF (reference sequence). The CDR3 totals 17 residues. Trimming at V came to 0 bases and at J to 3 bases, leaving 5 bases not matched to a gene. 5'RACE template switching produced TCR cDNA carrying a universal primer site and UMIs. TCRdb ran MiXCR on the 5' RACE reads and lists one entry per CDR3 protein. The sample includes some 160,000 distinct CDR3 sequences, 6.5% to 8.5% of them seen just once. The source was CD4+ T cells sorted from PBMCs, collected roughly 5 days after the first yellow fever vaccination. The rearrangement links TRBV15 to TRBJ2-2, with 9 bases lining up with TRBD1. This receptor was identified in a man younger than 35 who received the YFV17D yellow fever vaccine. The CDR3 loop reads CATSRDWGQGDTGELFF. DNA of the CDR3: TGTGCCACCAGCAGAGATTGGGGACAGGGCGACACCGGGGAGCTGTTTTTT. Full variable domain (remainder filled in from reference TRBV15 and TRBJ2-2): DAMVIQNPRYQVTQFGKPVTLSCSQTLNHNVMYWYQQKSSQAPKLLFHYYDKDFNNEADTPDNFQSRRPNTSFCFLDIRSPGLGDTAMYLCATSRDWGQGDTGELFFGEGSRLTVL.